This T cell receptor beta chain was sequenced during a study of human T cells and chemical hapten exposure. There are a few counts of this clonotype. The germline CDR1 and CDR2 sequences are DFQATT and SNEGSKA (reference sequence). CDR3 length: 14 amino acids. Each CDR3 protein is one row after TCRdb ran MiXCR on the RACE reads. The data show some 110,000 distinct CDR3 sequences, with 12% seen just once and 1.4% held by the top ten. Sample time point: patch test 1, 2 weeks after DPC sensitization. Treatment described: therapeutic diphenylcyclopropenone sensitization with weekly scalp DPC. The J gene is TRBJ1-6, the V gene TRBV20-1, with D uncertain. The source was whole blood, collected in connection with sensitization to the hapten diphenylcyclopropenone (DPC). This sequence originates from a woman aged 45-59 years with alopecia areata. Some clones in this sample may be carry-over from other donors' samples. CDR3 nucleotide sequence: TGCAGATGCGGACGTGCACAAAGTAATTCACCCCTCCACTTT. Translation: CRCGRAQSNSPLHF.